A single T cell receptor (beta chain) is shown here with its context. As yet, its antigen is unknown. The source of the sample is a study of T cell responses to AZD1222 COVID-19 vaccine. Study information: Second doses were pooled across both intervals (about 4 or about 12 weeks).

TCRdb's table, derived via immunoSEQ multiplex PCR, lists solely in-frame clones and lacks some. This table holds 110,000 or so clones, 82% found once. The germline gives CDR1 GTSNPN, CDR2 SVGIG (reference sequence). Trimming left V 0 bases short and J 9 bases short, with 6 bases between. The CDR3 contains 11 residues. Study-level findings and limits: It was only a handful of AZD1222 recipients who were seropositive at baseline. The span of vaccine-associated CD4 TCRs extended across spike, with dominance at 160-218 and 743-854. Donors, mostly white British, included more females; clonal diversity was possibly underestimated.

This TCR was recovered from an adult in good health. The sample here was peripheral blood, taken on day 0 of AZD1222 vaccination. The chain employs TRBV30 and TRBJ2-1; D uncertain. The CDR3 nucleotides read TGTGCCTGGAGTGTTAACATTGAGCAGTTCTTC. Encoded protein: CAWSVNIEQFF.